This entry lists 24 T cell receptor beta chains sequenced from one sample in a study of T cell responses to AZD1222 COVID-19 vaccine. Clones were sequenced by immunoSEQ multiplex PCR, and TCRdb holds only the in-frame ones, with some missing. The data hold approximately 190,000 clones, with approximately 91% observed a single time. Sequenced material: peripheral blood, taken on day 0 of AZD1222 vaccination. The origin of the receptors is an adult in good health.

The V gene is TRBV25-1, the J gene TRBJ2-2, with TRBD1 matching over 9 bases. There are 15 residues in the CDR3. Germline trimming cut 5 bases from V and 7 bases from J; bases unmatched to any gene: 8. The germline V gene has CDR1 MGHDK and CDR2 SYGVNS. CDR3 loop: CASSPRDRDHGELFF. CDR3 in DNA: TGTGCCAGCAGTCCGAGGGACAGGGATCACGGGGAGCTGTTTTTT.

This chain uses TRBV18 with TRBJ1-1; D may be TRBD1 (5 bases). Looked up from germline, CDR1 is KGHSH and CDR2 is LQKENI. V was cut by 4 bases and J by 3 bases, with 15 bases left in between. This CDR3 is 15 amino acids long. CDR3 sequence (DNA): TGTGCCAGCTCACTCCAGGGTTTTGCAGACACTGAAGCTTTCTTT. This gives the protein CASSLQGFADTEAFF.

The genes are TRBV7-9 and TRBJ1-4; perhaps TRBD1 as D (5 bases). The ends were cut back, 1 base at V and 6 bases at J, with 15 bases in the middle. The germline gives CDR1 SEHNR, CDR2 FQNEAQ (reference sequence). The CDR3 has 16 amino acids. Written as DNA, the CDR3 is TGTGCCAGCAGCTTAGTGAATCAGGGTCCTGATGAAAAACTGTTTTTT. This gives the protein CASSLVNQGPDEKLFF.

The V and J genes are TRBV9 and TRBJ1-2, with TRBD1 matching over 7 bases. Trimming removed 3 bases from V and 3 bases from J; junction bases left unmatched: 5. The CDR3 covers 14 residues. Germline CDR1 and CDR2: SGDLS and YYNGEE. This CDR3 is CASSASGTDYGYTF. CDR3 coding DNA: TGTGCCAGCAGCGCTAGCGGGACAGACTATGGCTACACCTTC.

V is TRBV6-5 and J is TRBJ2-5, with 11 positions matching TRBD1. The CDR3 contains 15 residues. Trimming cost V 4 bases and J 4 bases; bases outside gene matches: 5. Germline V CDR1 and CDR2: MNHEY, SVGAGI. In nucleotides, the CDR3 is TGTGCCAGCAGTTCGGGGGACAGGGGGGTAGAGACCCAGTACTTC. The encoded protein is CASSSGDRGVETQYF.

This chain joins TRBV27 and TRBJ1-2, with D maybe TRBD1 (5 bases). This CDR3 contains 15 residues. Per germline, CDR1 MNHEY and CDR2 SMNVEV (reference sequence). The V end lost 0 bases, the J end lost 0 bases, and 8 bases lay between the germline ends. CDR3 sequence reads: CASSLSPTANYGYTF. The DNA of the CDR3 is TGTGCCAGCAGTTTATCGCCGACAGCTAACTATGGCTACACCTTC.

Only a few counts were recorded for this clone. The chain is built from TRBV4-2 and TRBJ2-6; tentatively, D is TRBD2 (5 bases). Germline V CDR1 and CDR2: LGHNA, YNFKEQ. V was shortened by 1 base and J by 2 bases, with 9 bases between the two germline ends. The CDR3 has 16 amino acids. The CDR3 DNA is TGTGCCAGCAGCCAAGTGATGCGGGCTGGGGCCAACGTCCTGACTTTC. Protein: CASSQVMRAGANVLTF.

The V and J genes are TRBV27 and TRBJ2-7; possibly TRBD1 or TRBD2 for D (5 bases each). CDR3 length: 15 residues. CDR1 is MNHEY, CDR2 SMNVEV, per germline (reference sequence). V was pared by 0 bases and J by 6 bases, with 15 bases between. CDR3 nucleotide sequence: TGTGCCAGCAGTTTATCGAGAGTGGGGGTAGGCGAGCAGTACTTC. Protein product: CASSLSRVGVGEQYF.

The gene calls are TRBV7-8 and TRBJ2-7; D remains ambiguous. The CDR3 sequence is 13 residues long. The germline CDR1 and CDR2 sequences are SGHVS and FQNEAQ. V lost 5 bases, J lost 7 bases, and 15 bases lay in between. CDR3 DNA: TGTGCCAGCAGCCCCCCCCACCCCACGGAGCAGTACTTC. It is translated as CASSPPHPTEQYF.

The CDR3 spells CASSLLRGPGNYGYTF. DNA for the CDR3: TGTGCCAGCAGTTTATTACGGGGACCAGGGAACTATGGCTACACCTTC. This chain links TRBV28 with TRBJ1-2, with D perhaps TRBD1 (5 bases). The germline gives CDR1 MDHEN, CDR2 SYDVKM. V lost 1 base, J lost 2 bases, and 14 bases lay in between. The CDR3 has 16 amino acids.

The chain links TRBV18 to TRBJ1-1; D not resolved. Looked up from germline, CDR1 is KGHSH and CDR2 is LQKENI. The length of the CDR3 is 14 residues. V dropped 3 bases and J dropped 1 base, with 9 bases sitting between them. The CDR3 sequence: CASSPDEPNTEAFF. In nucleotides, the CDR3 is TGTGCCAGCTCACCGGACGAACCGAACACTGAAGCTTTCTTT.

The J gene is TRBJ2-7, the V gene TRBV27; TRBD2 matches 7 bases. CDR1 and CDR2 (germline): MNHEY, SMNVEV (reference sequence). This CDR3 is built from 14 residues. Trimming took 2 bases from V and 7 from J; bases not matched to a gene: 8. DNA of the CDR3: TGTGCCAGCAGTTTACTGGCGGGAGCGTGGGAGCAGTACTTC. It is translated as CASSLLAGAWEQYF.

The J gene is TRBJ2-7, the V gene TRBV7-9, with 8 bases identical to TRBD1. The junction had 5 bases not matched to a gene; V was cut back by 3 bases and J by 13 bases. The CDR3 covers 11 residues. Germline assignment: CDR1 SEHNR and CDR2 FQNEAQ (reference sequence). The CDR3 DNA is TGTGCCAGCAGCTTTGAACAGGGGGATTACTTC. Amino acids: CASSFEQGDYF.

V usage is TRBV27 and J usage is TRBJ2-3, with D tentatively TRBD2 (5 bases). From germline, CDR1 is MNHEY and CDR2 SMNVEV (reference sequence). Deletions cut 2 bases from V and 1 base from J, with 16 bases between. The CDR3 contains 17 residues. CDR3: CASSLQAPGLGTDTQYF. CDR3 DNA sequence: TGTGCCAGCAGTTTACAGGCGCCAGGACTTGGCACAGATACGCAGTATTTT.

The chain couples TRBV6-5 to TRBJ1-2; TRBD1 is a possible D gene (5 bases). Trimming cost V 6 bases and J 3 bases, with 11 bases left between them. The CDR3 runs 13 residues. The germline gives CDR1 MNHEY, CDR2 SVGAGI. CDR3 in DNA: TGTGCCAGCAGAATCCGGGACCACTATGGCTACACCTTC. Amino acids: CASRIRDHYGYTF.

The genes are TRBV2 and TRBJ1-1; no definite D call. Germline CDR1 is SNHLY and CDR2 is FYNNEI. The V and J ends lost 6 bases and 1 base respectively, with 21 bases between them. CDR3 length: 17 amino acids. This CDR3 is CASRGVELGPGNTEAFF. The CDR3 DNA reads as TGTGCCAGCAGGGGAGTCGAACTTGGACCGGGGAACACTGAAGCTTTCTTT.

The chain recombines TRBV12-5 with TRBJ2-1, with D uncertain. Germline V lookup: CDR1 LGHNT, CDR2 FRNRAP. Trimming left V 8 bases short and J 3 bases short, with 14 bases between. The CDR3 length is 14 residues. In DNA, the CDR3 is TGTGCTAGTCTTGACTCAAGCCTCTACAATGAGCAGTTCTTC. Residues: CASLDSSLYNEQFF.

The chain uses TRBV7-2 and TRBJ2-7; 8 nucleotides align to TRBD2. The length of the CDR3 is 15 residues. CDR1 is SGHTA, CDR2 FQGNSA, per germline. V lost 1 base and J lost 1; bases outside the gene matches: 3. The CDR3: CASSLVTGGSYEQYF. CDR3 nucleotide sequence: TGTGCCAGCAGCTTAGTTACGGGGGGGTCCTACGAGCAGTACTTC.

CDR3 residues: CSAGRGDTQYF. The CDR3 DNA reads TGCAGTGCTGGGCGAGGAGATACGCAGTATTTT. The chain links TRBV20-1 to TRBJ2-3; D call uncertain. V was cut by 5 bases and J by 5 bases, with 8 bases left in between. CDR1 and CDR2 (germline): DFQATT, SNEGSKA (reference sequence). CDR3 length: 11 amino acids.

This clone was seen more than once but under ten times. The chain carries TRBV7-9 and TRBJ1-6, with D perhaps TRBD1 (5 bases). CDR1 and CDR2 from the germline V gene are SEHNR and FQNEAQ (reference sequence). Trimming removed 4 bases from V and 7 bases from J, with 17 bases in between. The CDR3 runs to 16 residues. Here the CDR3 DNA reads TGTGCCAGCAGCTCGAGTTTTGGGGGAAGCAATTCACCCCTCCACTTT. It codes for CASSSSFGGSNSPLHF.

The chain links TRBV19 to TRBJ1-1, with D tentatively TRBD1 (5 bases). With 0 bases removed from V and 4 bases from J, the gap between germline ends came to 9 bases. The germline V gene encodes CDR1 LNHDA and CDR2 SQIVND (reference sequence). This CDR3 comprises 14 residues. The CDR3 DNA reads TGTGCCAGTAGTATAGACGGGGGGAGCACTGAAGCTTTCTTT. The encoded protein is CASSIDGGSTEAFF.

The chain uses TRBV11-1 and TRBJ2-5; D ambiguous. V lost 5 bases, J lost 5 bases, and 12 bases lay in between. Germline V gene lookup returns CDR1 SGHAT and CDR2 FQDESV (reference sequence). This CDR3 is 13 amino acids long. The CDR3 spells CASSQIGGETQYF. CDR3 in DNA: TGTGCCAGCAGCCAGATAGGTGGGGAGACCCAGTACTTC.

V usage is TRBV7-6 and J usage is TRBJ2-7; maybe TRBD2 (5 bases). Deletions cut 5 bases from V and 0 bases from J, with 14 bases between. This CDR3 comprises 15 residues. Germline V gene sequence: CDR1 SGHVS, CDR2 FNYEAQ. CDR3 DNA sequence: TGTGCCAGCAGCAGAACTGACGGGGACTCCTACGAGCAGTACTTC. Translation gives CASSRTDGDSYEQYF.

V and J are TRBV2 and TRBJ1-1; 7 bases align to TRBD1. The junction had 2 bases not matched to a gene; V was cut back by 3 bases and J by 1 base. This CDR3 comprises 14 residues. Germline V gene lookup returns CDR1 SNHLY and CDR2 FYNNEI. CDR3 in DNA: TGTGCCAGCAGTGAGGCAGGGGGGAACACTGAAGCTTTCTTT. Translated, it gives CASSEAGGNTEAFF.